The present T cell receptor beta chain was sequenced within a study of regulatory T cells in long-lasting Graves disease. The time point denotes: newly diagnosed GD, antithyroid drugs for less than 3 months. PBMC-derived RNA was used for the TCR library. Study-wide points: Shared public clonotypes totalled some 2,500 in persistent patients, compared with about 930 in new patients.

Through Arm-PCR of CDR3 regions and iRepertoire HTBI primers, TCR beta libraries were built. TCRdb re-analysed the multiplex PCR reads in MiXCR, keeping a single row per CDR3 protein. The table lists some 500,000 distinct CDR3 sequences, approximately 12% of them singletons. The germline gives CDR1 LGHDT, CDR2 YNNKEL (reference sequence). The length of the CDR3 is 16 residues. J was trimmed by 1 base and V by 4 bases; bases with no gene match: 7. As to this clonotype: Its target is not known.

The data were also submitted as part of a second study, on T cells in Graves' hyperthyroidism and ophthalmopathy. That work contributes: Hyperthyroidism in the patients, aged 18 to 65, was newly diagnosed and under 2 months in duration. TCR CDR3 regions were first amplified by RT-PCR with HTBI primers.

V and J are TRBV3-1 and TRBJ2-1; 7 bases are a match to TRBD1. Sequenced material: peripheral blood mononuclear cells (PBMCs), taken at new diagnosis, from a patient treated with antithyroid drugs. The TCR comes from a man younger than 45 with Graves disease. CDR3 in DNA: TGTGCCAGCAGCCCCCGTGGCAGGGGGTCCTACAATGAGCAGTTCTTC. Residues: CASSPRGRGSYNEQFF.